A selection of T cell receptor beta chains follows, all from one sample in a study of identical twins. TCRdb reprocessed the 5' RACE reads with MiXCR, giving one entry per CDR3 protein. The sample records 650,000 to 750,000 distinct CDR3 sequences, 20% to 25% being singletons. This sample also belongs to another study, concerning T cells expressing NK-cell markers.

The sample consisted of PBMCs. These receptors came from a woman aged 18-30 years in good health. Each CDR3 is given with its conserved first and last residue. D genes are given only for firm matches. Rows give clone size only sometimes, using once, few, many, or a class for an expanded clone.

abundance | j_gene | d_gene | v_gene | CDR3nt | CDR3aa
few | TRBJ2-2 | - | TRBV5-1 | TGCGCCAGCAGGGAAGGAAGTCAGACGAACACCGGGGAGCTGTTTTTT | CASREGSQTNTGELFF
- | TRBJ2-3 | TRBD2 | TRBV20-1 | TGCAGTGCTAGACTAGCGGGGAGGTTAGATACGCAGTATTTT | CSARLAGRLDTQYF
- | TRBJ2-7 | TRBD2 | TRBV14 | TGTGCCAGCAGCCAGACCGGGACTAGCTCCTACGAGCAGTACTTC | CASSQTGTSSYEQYF
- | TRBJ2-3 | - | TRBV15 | TGTGCCACCAGCAGAGATGGGGCCCTTAGCACAGATACGCAGTATTTT | CATSRDGALSTDTQYF
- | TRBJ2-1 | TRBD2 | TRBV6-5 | TGTGCCAGCAGTTACACTAGCGGGGTTCCTACACCCGACAATGAGCAGTTCTTC | CASSYTSGVPTPDNEQFF
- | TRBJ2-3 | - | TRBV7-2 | TGTGCCAGCAGGGCGTTCCCAGATACGCAGTATTTT | CASRAFPDTQYF
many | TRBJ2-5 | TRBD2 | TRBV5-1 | TGCGCCAGCAGCCGAGGTCTAGCGGAGAGGGAGACCCAGTACTTC | CASSRGLAERETQYF
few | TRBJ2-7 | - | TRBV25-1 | TGTGCCAGCAGTGACGTAAGGGCCTACGAGCAGTACTTC | CASSDVRAYEQYF
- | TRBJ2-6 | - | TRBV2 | TGTGCCAGCAGTGAAGGCCCGGTTTCCTCTGGGGCCAACGTCCTGACTTTC | CASSEGPVSSGANVLTF
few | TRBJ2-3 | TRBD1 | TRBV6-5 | TGTGCCAGCAGTTACGGGGGACAGGATAGGTATACGCAGTATTTT | CASSYGGQDRYTQYF
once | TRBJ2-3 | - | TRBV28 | TGTGCCAGCAGTTTTTTGGGCCGTGATACGCAGTATTTT | CASSFLGRDTQYF
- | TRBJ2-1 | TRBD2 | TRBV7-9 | TGTGCCAGCAGCCCCGCGGGAGGGGTGAGTGGTGAGCAGTTCTTC | CASSPAGGVSGEQFF
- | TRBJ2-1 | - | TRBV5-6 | TGTGCCAGCAGCCCTTTGGACAAAAACAATGAGCAGTTCTTC | CASSPLDKNNEQFF
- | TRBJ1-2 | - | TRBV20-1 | TGCAGTGCTAGAGGTTTGGGAGAGGGCTACACCTTC | CSARGLGEGYTF
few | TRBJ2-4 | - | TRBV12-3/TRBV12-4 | TGTGCCAGCAGTTTATTAGGAAACATTCAGTACTTC | CASSLLGNIQYF
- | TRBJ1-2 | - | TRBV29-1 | TGCAGCGTCTGGGGGGGCGCCGACTATGGCTACACCTTC | CSVWGGADYGYTF
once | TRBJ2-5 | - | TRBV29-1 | TGCAGCGTCCTCTCTACGGCGGAGACCCAGTACTTC | CSVLSTAETQYF
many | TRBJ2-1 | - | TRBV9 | TGTGCCAGCAGCGTAGAGAGCTTCCACAATGAGCAGTTCTTC | CASSVESFHNEQFF
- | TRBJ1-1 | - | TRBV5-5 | TGTGCCAGCAATCCCTGGGTGAACACTGAAGCTTTCTTT | CASNPWVNTEAFF
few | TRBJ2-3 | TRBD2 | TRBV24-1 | TGTGCCACCAGGGAAAGCGGGAGCGCAGATACGCAGTATTTT | CATRESGSADTQYF
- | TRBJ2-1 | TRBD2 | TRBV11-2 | TGTGCCAGCAGCTTAGAGGGGACTAGCGTCAACTACTACAATGAGCAGTTCTTC | CASSLEGTSVNYYNEQFF
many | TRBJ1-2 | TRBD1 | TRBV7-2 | TGTGCCAGCAGCGGACAGGACGATTATGGCTACACCTTC | CASSGQDDYGYTF
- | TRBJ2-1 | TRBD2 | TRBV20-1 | TGCAGTGTTATCGGACTAGCGGGAAAAGAGCAGTTCTTC | CSVIGLAGKEQFF
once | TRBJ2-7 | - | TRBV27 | TGTGCCAGCAGTATGGGGGTAGGTTCCAGCTCCTACGAGCAGTACTTC | CASSMGVGSSSYEQYF
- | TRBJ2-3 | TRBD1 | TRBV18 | TGTGCCAGCTCACCAGCCCAGGGACAGGGGCCGCGGGGGAATACGCAGTATTTT | CASSPAQGQGPRGNTQYF
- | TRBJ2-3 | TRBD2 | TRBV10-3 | TGTGCCATCAGTCGGACTAGCGGCGGCACAGATACGCAGTATTTT | CAISRTSGGTDTQYF
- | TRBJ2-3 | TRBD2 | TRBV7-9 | TGTGCCAGCAGCCGCCTAGCGGGGGCTCAGTATTTT | CASSRLAGAQYF
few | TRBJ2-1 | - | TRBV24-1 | TGTGCCACCAGTGATCCGTCGGATGAGCAGTTCTTC | CATSDPSDEQFF
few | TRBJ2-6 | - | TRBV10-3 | TGTGCCATCAGTGTCAGCGGGACAGGAAACTCTGGGGCCAACGTCCTGACTTTC | CAISVSGTGNSGANVLTF
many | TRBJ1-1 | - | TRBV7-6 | TGTGCCAGCAGCCGACAAGACAAAACTGAAGCTTTCTTT | CASSRQDKTEAFF
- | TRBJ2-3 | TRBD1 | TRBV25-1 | TGTGCCAGCAGTTCACGGGGACAGGGGCCAGATACGCAGTATTTT | CASSSRGQGPDTQYF